What follows are 4 T cell receptor beta chains derived from one specimen sequenced in a study of identical twins. TCRdb re-called the 5' RACE reads through MiXCR, storing one row per CDR3 protein. The table includes under 1 million distinct CDR3 sequences, 9% to 15% detected once. A further study also used this sample, focusing on yellow fever vaccine responses in identical twins.

Sequenced sample: PBMCs. Source of these receptors: a woman aged 18-35 years in good health.

The chain links TRBV6-5 to TRBJ2-3; 12 nucleotides align to TRBD2. The trim removed 4 bases at V and 6 bases at J, leaving 8 bases unmatched. The CDR3 is 16 amino acids. The germline gives CDR1 MNHEY, CDR2 SVGAGI. The CDR3 loop reads CASSSSLAGGYDTQYF. The CDR3 bases are TGTGCCAGCAGTTCCTCGCTAGCGGGAGGGTACGATACGCAGTATTTT.

This clonotype has only a few counts. This chain links TRBV12-3 or TRBV12-4 with TRBJ2-7; D remains ambiguous. The CDR3 loop spans 14 amino acids. V gave up 1 base and J gave up 0 bases, with 7 bases separating them. This CDR3 reads CASSLGAASYEQYF. CDR3 nucleotide sequence: TGTGCCAGCAGTTTAGGGGCAGCCTCCTACGAGCAGTACTTC.

This clonotype was counted between two and nine times. The chain couples TRBV6-2 or TRBV6-3 to TRBJ2-2, with D maybe TRBD1 (5 bases). V lost 6 bases and J lost 0, with 11 bases in between. The CDR3 loop spans 15 amino acids. CDR1 is MNHEY, CDR2 SVGEGT, per germline. The chain's CDR3 is CASSLTVPNTGELFF. The CDR3 nucleotides are TGTGCCAGCAGCTTGACAGTACCGAACACCGGGGAGCTGTTTTTT.

This clonotype was recorded many times. This chain connects TRBV20-1 to TRBJ2-1, with 7 bases aligning to TRBD2. The CDR3 length is 16 residues. CDR1 DFQATT and CDR2 SNEGSKA come from the germline V gene (reference sequence). V lost 0 bases to trimming and J lost 3 bases; unmatched junction nucleotides: 8. The CDR3 DNA reads TGCAGTGCTAGAGACTTCGGGCTAGCGGACTACAATGAGCAGTTCTTC. Its protein is CSARDFGLADYNEQFF.